The subject of this entry is one TCR beta chain. Its target is unknown. This specimen belongs to a study of T cell repertoires in cytomegalovirus infection. TCRdb recomputed calls from the reads with MiXCR, one row per CDR3 protein. There are 84,000 or so distinct CDR3 sequences in the sample; around half occur only once, and 85% to 95% lies in the top ten. V was cut by 5 bases and J by 3 bases, with 11 bases left in between. Germline CDR1 is SGHTA and CDR2 is FQGNSA. This CDR3 has 15 amino acids. The sequencing used CD8+ T cells from cultured PBMCs, collected from culture after CMV antigen stimulation. This TCR was recovered from a human donor in good health (CMV status not recorded). Some clones in this sample may be carry-over from other donors' samples. The J gene is TRBJ2-6, the V gene TRBV7-2; D possibly corresponds to TRBD1 (6 bases). CDR3 in amino acids: CASSPQGFGANVLTF. For the CDR3, the DNA is TGTGCCAGCAGCCCACAGGGTTTTGGGGCCAACGTCCTGACTTTC. The full variable domain, its missing parts supplied by reference TRBV7-2 and TRBJ2-6, is GAGVSQSPSNKVTEKGKDVELRCDPISGHTALYWYRQSLGQGLEFLIYFQGNSAPDKSGLPSDRFSAERTGGSVSTLTIQRTQQEDSAVYLCASSPQGFGANVLTFGAGSRLTVL.